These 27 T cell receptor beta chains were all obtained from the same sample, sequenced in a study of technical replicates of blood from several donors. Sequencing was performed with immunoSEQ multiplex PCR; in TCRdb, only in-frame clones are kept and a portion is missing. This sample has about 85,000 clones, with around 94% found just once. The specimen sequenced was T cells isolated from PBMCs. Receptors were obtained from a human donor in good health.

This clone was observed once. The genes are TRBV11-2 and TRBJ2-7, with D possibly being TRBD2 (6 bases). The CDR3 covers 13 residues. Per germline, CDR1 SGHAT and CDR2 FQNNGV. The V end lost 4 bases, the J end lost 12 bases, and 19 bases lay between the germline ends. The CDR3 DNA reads TGTGCCAGCAGCTCCGGGACGGCCGTGGAGGGGTACTTC. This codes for CASSSGTAVEGYF.

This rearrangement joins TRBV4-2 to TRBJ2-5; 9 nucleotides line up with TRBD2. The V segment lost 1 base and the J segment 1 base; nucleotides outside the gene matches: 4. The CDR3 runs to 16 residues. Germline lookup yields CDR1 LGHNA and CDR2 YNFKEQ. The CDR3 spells CASSQGASGAQETQYF. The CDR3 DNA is TGTGCCAGCAGCCAAGGAGCTAGCGGGGCCCAAGAGACCCAGTACTTC.

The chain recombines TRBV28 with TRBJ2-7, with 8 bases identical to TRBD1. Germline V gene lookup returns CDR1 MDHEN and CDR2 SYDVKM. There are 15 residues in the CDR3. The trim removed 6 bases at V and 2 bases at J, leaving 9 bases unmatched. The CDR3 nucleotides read TGTGCCAGCAGGATTACACAGGGGGTCCCCTACGAGCAGTACTTC. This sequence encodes CASRITQGVPYEQYF. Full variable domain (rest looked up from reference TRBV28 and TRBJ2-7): DVKVTQSSRYLVKRTGEKVFLECVQDMDHENMFWYRQDPGLGLRLIYFSYDVKMKEKGDIPEGYSVSREKKERFSLILESASTNQTSMYLCASRITQGVPYEQYFGPGTRLTVT.

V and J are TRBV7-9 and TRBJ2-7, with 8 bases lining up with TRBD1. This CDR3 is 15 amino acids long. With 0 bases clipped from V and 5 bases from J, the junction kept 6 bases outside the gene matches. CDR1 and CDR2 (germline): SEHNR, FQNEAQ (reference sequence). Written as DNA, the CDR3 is TGTGCCAGCAGCTTAGCACCGACAGGGGAAAACGAGCAGTACTTC. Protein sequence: CASSLAPTGENEQYF.

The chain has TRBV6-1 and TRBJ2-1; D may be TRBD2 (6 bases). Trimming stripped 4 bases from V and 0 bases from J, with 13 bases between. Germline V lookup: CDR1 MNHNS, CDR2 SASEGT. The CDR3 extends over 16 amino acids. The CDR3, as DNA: TGTGCCAGCAGTGGATCTAGCGAGAGCTCCTACAATGAGCAGTTCTTC. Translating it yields CASSGSSESSYNEQFF.

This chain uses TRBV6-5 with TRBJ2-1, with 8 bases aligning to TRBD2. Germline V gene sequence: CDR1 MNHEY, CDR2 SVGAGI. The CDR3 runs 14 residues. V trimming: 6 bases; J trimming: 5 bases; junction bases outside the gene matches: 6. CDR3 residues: CASRTAGRDNEQFF. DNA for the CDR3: TGTGCCAGCAGGACGGCCGGGAGGGACAATGAGCAGTTCTTC.

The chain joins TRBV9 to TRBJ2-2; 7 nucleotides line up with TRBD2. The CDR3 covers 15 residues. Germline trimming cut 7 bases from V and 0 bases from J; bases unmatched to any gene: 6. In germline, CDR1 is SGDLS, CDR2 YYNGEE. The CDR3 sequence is CASSILASNTGELFF. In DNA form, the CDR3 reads TGTGCCAGCTCCATACTAGCGTCGAACACCGGGGAGCTGTTTTTT.

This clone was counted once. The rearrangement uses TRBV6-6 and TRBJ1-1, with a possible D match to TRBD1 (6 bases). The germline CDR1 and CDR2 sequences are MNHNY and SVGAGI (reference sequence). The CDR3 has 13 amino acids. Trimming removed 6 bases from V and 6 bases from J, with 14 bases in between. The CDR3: CASSPPGGSEAFF. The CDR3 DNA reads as TGTGCCAGCAGCCCGCCGGGGGGCTCTGAAGCTTTCTTT.

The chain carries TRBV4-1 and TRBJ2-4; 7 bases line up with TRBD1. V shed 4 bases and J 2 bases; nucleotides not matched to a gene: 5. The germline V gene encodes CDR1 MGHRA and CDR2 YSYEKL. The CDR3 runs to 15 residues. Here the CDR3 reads CASSRDSGTKNIQYF. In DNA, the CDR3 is TGCGCCAGCAGCCGGGACAGTGGTACCAAAAACATTCAGTACTTC.

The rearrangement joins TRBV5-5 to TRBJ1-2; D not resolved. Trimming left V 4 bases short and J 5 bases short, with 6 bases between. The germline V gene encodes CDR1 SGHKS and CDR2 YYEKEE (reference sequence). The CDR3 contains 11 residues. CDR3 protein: CASSPGYGYTF. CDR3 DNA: TGTGCCAGCAGCCCCGGTTATGGCTACACCTTC.

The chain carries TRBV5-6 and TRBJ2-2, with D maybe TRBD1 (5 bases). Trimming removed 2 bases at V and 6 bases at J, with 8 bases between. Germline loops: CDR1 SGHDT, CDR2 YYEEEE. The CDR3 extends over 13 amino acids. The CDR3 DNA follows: TGTGCCAGCAGCTTCGTAGGGGCCGGGGAGCTGTTTTTT. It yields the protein CASSFVGAGELFF.

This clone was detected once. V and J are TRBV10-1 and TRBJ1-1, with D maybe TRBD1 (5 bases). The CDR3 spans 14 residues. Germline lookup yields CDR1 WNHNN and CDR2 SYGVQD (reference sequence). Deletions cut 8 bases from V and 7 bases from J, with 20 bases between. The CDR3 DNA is TGCGCCAGCTCTCGGACACCAGGGCCGAGTGAAGCTTTCTTT. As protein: CASSRTPGPSEAFF.

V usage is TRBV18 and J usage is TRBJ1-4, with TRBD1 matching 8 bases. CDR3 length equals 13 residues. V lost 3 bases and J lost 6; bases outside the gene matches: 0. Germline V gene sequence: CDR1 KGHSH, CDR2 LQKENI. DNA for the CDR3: TGTGCCAGCTCACCGGGACAGGATGAAAAACTGTTTTTT. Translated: CASSPGQDEKLFF.

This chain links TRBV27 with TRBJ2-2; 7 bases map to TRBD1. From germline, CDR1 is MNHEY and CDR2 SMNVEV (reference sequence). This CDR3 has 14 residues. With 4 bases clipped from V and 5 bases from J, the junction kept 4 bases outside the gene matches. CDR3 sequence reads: CASSSQQGTGELFF. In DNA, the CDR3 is TGTGCCAGCAGTTCGCAACAGGGGACCGGGGAGCTGTTTTTT.

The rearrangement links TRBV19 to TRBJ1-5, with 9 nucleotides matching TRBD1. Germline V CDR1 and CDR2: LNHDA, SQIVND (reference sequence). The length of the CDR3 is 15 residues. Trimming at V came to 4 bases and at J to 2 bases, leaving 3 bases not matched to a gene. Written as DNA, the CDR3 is TGTGCCAGTAGTAGGACAGGGGCCCGCAATCAGCCCCAGCATTTT. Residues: CASSRTGARNQPQHF.

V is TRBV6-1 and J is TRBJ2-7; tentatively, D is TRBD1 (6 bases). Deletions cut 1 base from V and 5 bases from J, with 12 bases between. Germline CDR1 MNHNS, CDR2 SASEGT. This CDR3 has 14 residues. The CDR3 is CASSEVGTRDEQYF. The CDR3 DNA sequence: TGTGCCAGCAGTGAAGTGGGGACAAGGGACGAGCAGTACTTC.

As DNA, the CDR3 is TGTGCCAGCAGTTTAACAGGGTCTCGGGGCTACACCTTC. Translation: CASSLTGSRGYTF. The chain links TRBV27 to TRBJ1-2; possibly TRBD1 for D (6 bases). With 2 bases removed from V and 8 bases from J, the gap between germline ends came to 12 bases. In germline, CDR1 is MNHEY, CDR2 SMNVEV (reference sequence). The CDR3 has 13 amino acids.

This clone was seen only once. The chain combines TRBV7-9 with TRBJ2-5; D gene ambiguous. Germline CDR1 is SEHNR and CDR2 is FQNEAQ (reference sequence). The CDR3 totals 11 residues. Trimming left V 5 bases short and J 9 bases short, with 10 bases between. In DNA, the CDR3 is TGTGCCAGCAGCCCCCGTGGGCCCCAGTACTTC. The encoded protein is CASSPRGPQYF.

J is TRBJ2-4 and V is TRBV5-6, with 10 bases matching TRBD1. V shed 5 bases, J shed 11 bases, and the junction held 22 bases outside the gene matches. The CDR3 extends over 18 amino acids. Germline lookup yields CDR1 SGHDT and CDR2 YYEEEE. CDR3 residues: CASSFAFKGDRGSLFQYF. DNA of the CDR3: TGTGCCAGCAGTTTTGCGTTTAAGGGGGACAGGGGTTCACTATTTCAGTACTTC.

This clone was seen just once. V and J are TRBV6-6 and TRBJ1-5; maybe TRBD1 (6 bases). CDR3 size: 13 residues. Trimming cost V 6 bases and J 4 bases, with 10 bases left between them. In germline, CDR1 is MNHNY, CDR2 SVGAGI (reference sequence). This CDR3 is CASRNRENQPQHF. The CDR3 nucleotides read TGTGCCAGCAGGAACAGGGAGAATCAGCCCCAGCATTTT.

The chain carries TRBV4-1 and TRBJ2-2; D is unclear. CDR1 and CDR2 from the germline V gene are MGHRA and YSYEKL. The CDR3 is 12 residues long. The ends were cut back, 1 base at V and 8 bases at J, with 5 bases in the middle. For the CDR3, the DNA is TGCGCCAGCAGCCAAGCCCCAGGGGAGCTGTTTTTT. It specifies CASSQAPGELFF.

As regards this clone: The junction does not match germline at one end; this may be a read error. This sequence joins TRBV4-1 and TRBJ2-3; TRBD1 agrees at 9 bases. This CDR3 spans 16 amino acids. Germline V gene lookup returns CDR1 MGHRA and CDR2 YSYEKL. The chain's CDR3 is CASNQDPGQGIDTQYF. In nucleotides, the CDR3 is TGCGCCAGCAACCAAGATCCGGGACAGGGAATAGATACGCAGTATTTT.

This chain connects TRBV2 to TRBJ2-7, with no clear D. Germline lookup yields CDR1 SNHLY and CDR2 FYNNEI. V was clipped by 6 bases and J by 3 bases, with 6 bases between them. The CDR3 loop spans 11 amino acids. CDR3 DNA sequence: TGTGCCAGCAGATACAGCTACGAGCAGTACTTC. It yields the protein CASRYSYEQYF. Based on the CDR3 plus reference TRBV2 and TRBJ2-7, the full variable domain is EPEVTQTPSHQVTQMGQEVILRCVPISNHLYFYWYRQILGQKVEFLVSFYNNEISEKSEIFDDQFSVERPDGSNFTLKIRSTKLEDSAMYFCASRYSYEQYFGPGTRLTVT.

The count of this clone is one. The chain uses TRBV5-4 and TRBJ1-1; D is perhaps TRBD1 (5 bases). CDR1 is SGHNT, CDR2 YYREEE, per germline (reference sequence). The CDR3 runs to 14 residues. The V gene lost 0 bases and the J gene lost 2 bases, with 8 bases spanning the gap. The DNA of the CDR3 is TGTGCCAGCAGCTTGGCAGGGATCAACACTGAAGCTTTCTTT. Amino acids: CASSLAGINTEAFF.

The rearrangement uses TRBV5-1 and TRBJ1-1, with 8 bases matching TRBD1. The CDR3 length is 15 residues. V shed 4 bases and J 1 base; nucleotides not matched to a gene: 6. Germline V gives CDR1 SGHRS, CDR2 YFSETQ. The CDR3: CASSPGGTGNTEAFF. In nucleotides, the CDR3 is TGCGCCAGCAGCCCTGGGGGGACAGGGAACACTGAAGCTTTCTTT.

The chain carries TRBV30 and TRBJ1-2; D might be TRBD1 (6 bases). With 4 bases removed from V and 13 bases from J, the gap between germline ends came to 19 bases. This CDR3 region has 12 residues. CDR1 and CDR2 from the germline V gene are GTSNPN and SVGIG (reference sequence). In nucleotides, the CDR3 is TGTGCCTGGATCCGGACAGCTGCCTTTGGCACCTTC. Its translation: CAWIRTAAFGTF.

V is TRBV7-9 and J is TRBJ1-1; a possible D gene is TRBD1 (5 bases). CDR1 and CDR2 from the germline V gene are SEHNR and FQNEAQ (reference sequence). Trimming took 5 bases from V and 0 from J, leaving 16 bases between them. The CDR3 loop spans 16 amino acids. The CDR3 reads CASSPGGGAVNTEAFF. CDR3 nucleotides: TGTGCCAGCAGCCCTGGGGGGGGAGCCGTGAACACTGAAGCTTTCTTT.